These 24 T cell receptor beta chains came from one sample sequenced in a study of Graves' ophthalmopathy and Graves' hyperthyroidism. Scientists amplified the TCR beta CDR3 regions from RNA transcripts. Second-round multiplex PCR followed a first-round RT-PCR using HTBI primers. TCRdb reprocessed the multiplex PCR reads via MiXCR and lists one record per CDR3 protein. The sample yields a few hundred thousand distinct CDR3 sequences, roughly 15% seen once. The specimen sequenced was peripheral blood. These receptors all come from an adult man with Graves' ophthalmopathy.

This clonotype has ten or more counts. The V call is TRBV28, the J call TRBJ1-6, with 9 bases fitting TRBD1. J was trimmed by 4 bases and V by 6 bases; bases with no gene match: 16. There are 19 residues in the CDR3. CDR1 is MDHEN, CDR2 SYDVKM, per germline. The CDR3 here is CASSSDPTGGGRYNSPLHF. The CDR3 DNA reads TGTGCCAGCAGCTCCGATCCAACAGGGGGCGGAAGGTATAATTCACCCCTCCACTTT.

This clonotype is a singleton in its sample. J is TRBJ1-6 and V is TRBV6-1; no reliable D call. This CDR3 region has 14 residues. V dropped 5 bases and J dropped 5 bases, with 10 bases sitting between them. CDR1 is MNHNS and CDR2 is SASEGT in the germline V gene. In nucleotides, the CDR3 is TGTGCCAGCAGTCAAGGAGGCGATAATTCACCCCTCCACTTT. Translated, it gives CASSQGGDNSPLHF.

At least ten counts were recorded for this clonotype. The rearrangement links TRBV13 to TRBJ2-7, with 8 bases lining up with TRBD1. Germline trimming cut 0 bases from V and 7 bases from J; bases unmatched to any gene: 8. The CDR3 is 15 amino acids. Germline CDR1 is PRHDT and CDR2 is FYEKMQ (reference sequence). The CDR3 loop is CASSLGQDRVGEQYF. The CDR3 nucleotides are TGTGCCAGCAGCTTAGGTCAGGACAGGGTTGGGGAGCAGTACTTC.

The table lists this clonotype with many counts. CDR3 nucleotides: TGTGCCAGCAGTCCCGCGGGACAGGGTGGGACCGGGGAGCTGTTTTTT. Its protein product is CASSPAGQGGTGELFF. This chain uses TRBV12-3 or TRBV12-4 with TRBJ2-2, with 9 bases matching TRBD1. The CDR3 loop spans 16 amino acids. With V trimmed by 5 bases and J by 5 bases, 9 bases remained unmatched.

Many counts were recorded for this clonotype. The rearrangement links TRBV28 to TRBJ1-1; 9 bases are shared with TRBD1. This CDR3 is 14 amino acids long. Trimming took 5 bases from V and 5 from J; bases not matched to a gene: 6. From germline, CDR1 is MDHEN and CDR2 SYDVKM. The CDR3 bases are TGTGCCAGCAGTCCAGACAGGGGGAGAACTGAAGCTTTCTTT. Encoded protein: CASSPDRGRTEAFF.

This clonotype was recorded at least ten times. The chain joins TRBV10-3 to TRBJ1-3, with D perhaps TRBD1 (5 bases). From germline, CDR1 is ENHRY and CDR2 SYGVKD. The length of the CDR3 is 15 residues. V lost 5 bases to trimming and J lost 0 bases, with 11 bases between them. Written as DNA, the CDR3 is TGTGCCATCAGTAACAGGCCTATCTCTGGAAACACCATATATTTT. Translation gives CAISNRPISGNTIYF.

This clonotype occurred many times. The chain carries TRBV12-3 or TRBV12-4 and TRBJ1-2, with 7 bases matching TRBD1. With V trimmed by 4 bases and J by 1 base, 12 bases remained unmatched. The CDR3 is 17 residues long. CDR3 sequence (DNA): TGTGCCAGCAGTTCTCGCTCACTGACAGGGCATAACTATGGCTACACCTTC. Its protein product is CASSSRSLTGHNYGYTF.

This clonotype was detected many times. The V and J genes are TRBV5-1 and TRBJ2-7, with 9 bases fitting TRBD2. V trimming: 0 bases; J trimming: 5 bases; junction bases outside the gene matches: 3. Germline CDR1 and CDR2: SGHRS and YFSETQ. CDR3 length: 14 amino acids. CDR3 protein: CASSLGTSVDEQYF. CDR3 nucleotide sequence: TGCGCCAGCAGCTTGGGGACTAGCGTCGACGAGCAGTACTTC.

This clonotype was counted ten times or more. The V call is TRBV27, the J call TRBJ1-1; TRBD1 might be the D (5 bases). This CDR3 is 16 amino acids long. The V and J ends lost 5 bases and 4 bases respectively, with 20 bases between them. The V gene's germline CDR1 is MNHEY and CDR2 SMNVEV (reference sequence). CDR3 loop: CASSPGARVASTEAFF. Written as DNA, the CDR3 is TGTGCCAGCAGTCCTGGGGCCAGGGTCGCGTCCACTGAAGCTTTCTTT.

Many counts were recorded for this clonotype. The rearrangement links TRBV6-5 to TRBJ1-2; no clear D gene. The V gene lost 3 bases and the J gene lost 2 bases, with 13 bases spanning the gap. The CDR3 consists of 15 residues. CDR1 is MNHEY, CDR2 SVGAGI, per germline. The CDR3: CASSYPGERNYGYTF. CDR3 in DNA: TGTGCCAGCAGTTATCCAGGAGAGAGGAACTATGGCTACACCTTC.

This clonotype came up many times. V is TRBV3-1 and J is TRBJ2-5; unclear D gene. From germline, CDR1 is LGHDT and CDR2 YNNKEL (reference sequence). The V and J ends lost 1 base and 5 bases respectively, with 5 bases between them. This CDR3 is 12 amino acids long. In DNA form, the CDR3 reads TGTGCCAGCAGCCAAGGTCCGGAGACCCAGTACTTC. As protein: CASSQGPETQYF.

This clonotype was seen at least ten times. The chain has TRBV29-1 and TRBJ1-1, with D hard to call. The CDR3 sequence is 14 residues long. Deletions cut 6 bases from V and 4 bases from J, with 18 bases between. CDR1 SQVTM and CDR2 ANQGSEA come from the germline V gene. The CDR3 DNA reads TGCAGCGTCCAGAACGGGTATGTGGGCACTGAAGCTTTCTTT. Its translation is CSVQNGYVGTEAFF.

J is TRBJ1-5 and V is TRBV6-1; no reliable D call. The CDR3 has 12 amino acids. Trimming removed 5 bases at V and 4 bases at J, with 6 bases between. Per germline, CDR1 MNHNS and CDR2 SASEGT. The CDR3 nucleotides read TGTGCCAGCAGTCGGTTTAATCAGCCCCAGCATTTT. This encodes CASSRFNQPQHF.

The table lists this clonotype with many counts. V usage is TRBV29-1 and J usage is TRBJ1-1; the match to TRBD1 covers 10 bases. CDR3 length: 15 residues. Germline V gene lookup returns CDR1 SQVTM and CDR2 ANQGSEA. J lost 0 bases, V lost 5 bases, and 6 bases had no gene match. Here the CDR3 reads CSVTGTGAMNTEAFF. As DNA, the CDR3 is TGCAGCGTTACCGGGACAGGGGCGATGAACACTGAAGCTTTCTTT.

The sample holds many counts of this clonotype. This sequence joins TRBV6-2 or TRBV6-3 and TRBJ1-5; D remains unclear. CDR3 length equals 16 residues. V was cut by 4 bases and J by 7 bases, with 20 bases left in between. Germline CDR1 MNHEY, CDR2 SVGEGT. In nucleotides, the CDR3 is TGTGCCAGCAGTTTTAAGGGCCTGGCGGCTGGGCAGCCCCAGCATTTT. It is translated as CASSFKGLAAGQPQHF.

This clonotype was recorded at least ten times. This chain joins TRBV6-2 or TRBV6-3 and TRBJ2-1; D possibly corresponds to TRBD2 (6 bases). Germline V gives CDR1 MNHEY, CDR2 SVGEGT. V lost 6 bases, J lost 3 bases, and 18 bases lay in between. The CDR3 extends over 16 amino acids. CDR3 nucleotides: TGTGCCAGCAGACGAGAGAGTAGCGGCAACTACAATGAGCAGTTCTTC. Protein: CASRRESSGNYNEQFF.

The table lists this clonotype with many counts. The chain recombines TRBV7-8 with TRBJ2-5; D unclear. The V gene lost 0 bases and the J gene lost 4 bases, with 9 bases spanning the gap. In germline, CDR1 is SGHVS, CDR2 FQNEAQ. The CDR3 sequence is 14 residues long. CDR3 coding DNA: TGTGCCAGCAGCTTAGCGTTGGCCCTAGAGACCCAGTACTTC. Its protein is CASSLALALETQYF.

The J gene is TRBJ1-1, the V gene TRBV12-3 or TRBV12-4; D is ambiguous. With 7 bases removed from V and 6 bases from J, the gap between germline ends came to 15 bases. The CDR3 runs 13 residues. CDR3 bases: TGTGCCAGCAAGGTTTCGGGCGGCGCTGAAGCTTTCTTT. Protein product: CASKVSGGAEAFF.

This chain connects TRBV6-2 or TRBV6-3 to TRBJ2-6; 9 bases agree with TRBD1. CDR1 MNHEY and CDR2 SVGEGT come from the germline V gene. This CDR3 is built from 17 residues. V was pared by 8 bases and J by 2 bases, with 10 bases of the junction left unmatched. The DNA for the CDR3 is TGTGCCAGCTCATTGACAGGGGGGAAAGCTGGGGCCAACGTCCTGACTTTC. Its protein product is CASSLTGGKAGANVLTF.

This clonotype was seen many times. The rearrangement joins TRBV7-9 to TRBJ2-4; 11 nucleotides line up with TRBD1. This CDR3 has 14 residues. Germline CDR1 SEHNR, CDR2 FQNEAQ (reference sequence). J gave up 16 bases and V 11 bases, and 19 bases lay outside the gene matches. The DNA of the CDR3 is TGTGCCGTCACCGCTGGGACAGGGGGTTCGGAAGGTTACTTC. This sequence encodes CAVTAGTGGSEGYF.

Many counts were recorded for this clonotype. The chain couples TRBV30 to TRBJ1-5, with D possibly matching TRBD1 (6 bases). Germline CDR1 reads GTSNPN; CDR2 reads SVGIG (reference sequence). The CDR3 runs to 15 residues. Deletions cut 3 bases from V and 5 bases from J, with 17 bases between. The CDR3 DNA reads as TGTGCCTGGAGCGAGAGGGACACTACCTATCAGCCCCAGCATTTT. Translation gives CAWSERDTTYQPQHF.

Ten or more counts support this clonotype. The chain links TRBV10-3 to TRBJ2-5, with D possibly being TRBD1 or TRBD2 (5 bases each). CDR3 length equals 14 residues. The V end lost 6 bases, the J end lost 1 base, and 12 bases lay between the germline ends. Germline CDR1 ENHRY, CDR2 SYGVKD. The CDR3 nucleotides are TGTGCCATCAGCGACGGGACCAGCCAAGAGACCCAGTACTTC. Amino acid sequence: CAISDGTSQETQYF.

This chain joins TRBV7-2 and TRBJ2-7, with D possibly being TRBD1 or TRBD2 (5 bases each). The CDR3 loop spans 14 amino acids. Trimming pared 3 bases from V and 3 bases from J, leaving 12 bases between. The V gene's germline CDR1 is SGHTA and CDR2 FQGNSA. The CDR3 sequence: CASSLGRDGYEQYF. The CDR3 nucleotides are TGTGCCAGCAGCTTGGGACGGGATGGCTACGAGCAGTACTTC.

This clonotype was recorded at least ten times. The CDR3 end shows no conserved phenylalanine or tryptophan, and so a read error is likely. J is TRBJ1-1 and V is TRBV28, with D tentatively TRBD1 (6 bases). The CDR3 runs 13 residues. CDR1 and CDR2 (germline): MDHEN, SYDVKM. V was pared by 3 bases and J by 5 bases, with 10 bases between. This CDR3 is CASSFLGGTEAFL. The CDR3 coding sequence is TGTGCCAGCAGTTTTTTAGGGGGTACTGAAGCTTTCCTT.